This T cell receptor beta chain stems from a study of STAT3 mutations in large granular lymphocyte leukemia. Here immunoSEQ multiplex PCR was the method, and the copy in TCRdb shows in-frame clones only, minus some. The data contain 15,000 or so clones, around four fifths of them singletons. General study results and limits: At least one immunodominant TCR beta clonotype appeared in every T-cell large granular lymphocyte leukemia patient.

The germline CDR1 and CDR2 sequences are ENHRY and SYGVKD. V was shortened by 10 bases and J by 2 bases, with 16 bases between the two germline ends. This CDR3 contains 14 residues. Comment on this clone: The antigen remains undetermined.

This sequence originates from a man aged 45-65 years with T-cell large granular lymphocyte leukemia. Some clones in this sample may be carry-over from other donors' samples. This chain connects TRBV10-3 to TRBJ2-3, with D possibly TRBD1 on 7 matching bases. Sequencing was done on a sample of peripheral blood mononuclear cells. CDR3 sequence (DNA): TGTGCCACTGTGGGGGGACAGATCACAGATACGCAGTATTTT. Translation: CATVGGQITDTQYF.